This is a list of T cell receptor beta chains from one sample in a study of T-cell memory formation after mild COVID-19. TCRdb independently ran MiXCR on the 5' RACE reads; one entry per CDR3 protein. The sample carries hundreds of thousands of distinct CDR3 sequences, roughly 25% recorded once. The sequencing sample was made of PBMCs or a T cell subset sorted from them (not recorded which). The receptors were gathered from an adult woman who had mild COVID-19 (a few samples of this study predate the infection). Cell type and time point are not known. Each CDR3 is given with its conserved first and last residue. D genes are given only for firm matches. Clone size appears in some rows only: once, few, many, or a class for an expanded clone.

CDR3 protein: CASSLDAGLYNEQFF; CDR3 DNA: TGCGCCAGCAGCTTGGATGCGGGACTCTACAATGAGCAGTTCTTC; clone size: .; J gene: TRBJ2-1; V gene: TRBV5-1; D gene: .
CDR3 protein: CATSDPLGEPDTQYF; CDR3 DNA: TGTGCCACCAGTGATCCCCTGGGGGAGCCAGATACGCAGTATTTT; clone size: .; J gene: TRBJ2-3; V gene: TRBV24-1; D gene: .
CDR3 protein: CASSPRLAGGLGGELFF; CDR3 DNA: TGTGCCAGCAGCCCCCGACTAGCGGGAGGGCTGGGCGGGGAGCTGTTTTTT; clone size: .; J gene: TRBJ2-2; V gene: TRBV5-4; D gene: TRBD2
CDR3 protein: CASSSSAGNLSPLHF; CDR3 DNA: TGTGCCAGCAGCTCCTCGGCAGGGAACCTCTCACCCCTCCACTTT; clone size: .; J gene: TRBJ1-6; V gene: TRBV7-9; D gene: .
CDR3 protein: CASSLVPGLGPDTQYF; CDR3 DNA: TGCGCCAGCAGCTTGGTTCCGGGCCTTGGACCAGATACGCAGTATTTT; clone size: many; J gene: TRBJ2-3; V gene: TRBV5-1; D gene: .
CDR3 protein: CASSGGTSNEQFF; CDR3 DNA: TGTGCCAGCAGCGGCGGGACATCCAATGAGCAGTTCTTC; clone size: few; J gene: TRBJ2-1; V gene: TRBV5-4; D gene: .
CDR3 protein: CASSYSGGGYNEQFF; CDR3 DNA: TGTGCCAGCAGTTATTCAGGGGGAGGGTACAATGAGCAGTTCTTC; clone size: few; J gene: TRBJ2-1; V gene: TRBV12-3/TRBV12-4; D gene: .
CDR3 protein: CATSRPPDRNQYF; CDR3 DNA: TGTGCCACCAGCAGACCACCGGACAGAAACCAGTACTTC; clone size: .; J gene: TRBJ2-7; V gene: TRBV15; D gene: .
CDR3 protein: CASSYLWSEKLFF; CDR3 DNA: TGTGCCAGCAGTTACCTATGGTCCGAAAAACTGTTTTTT; clone size: once; J gene: TRBJ1-4; V gene: TRBV6-2/TRBV6-3; D gene: .
CDR3 protein: CASSSTLAGGPNTQYF; CDR3 DNA: TGTGCCAGCAGCTCAACACTAGCGGGAGGGCCCAATACGCAGTATTTT; clone size: .; J gene: TRBJ2-3; V gene: TRBV7-2; D gene: TRBD2
CDR3 protein: CATSDRASYEQYF; CDR3 DNA: TGTGCCACCAGTGACAGGGCCTCCTACGAGCAGTACTTC; clone size: few; J gene: TRBJ2-7; V gene: TRBV24-1; D gene: .